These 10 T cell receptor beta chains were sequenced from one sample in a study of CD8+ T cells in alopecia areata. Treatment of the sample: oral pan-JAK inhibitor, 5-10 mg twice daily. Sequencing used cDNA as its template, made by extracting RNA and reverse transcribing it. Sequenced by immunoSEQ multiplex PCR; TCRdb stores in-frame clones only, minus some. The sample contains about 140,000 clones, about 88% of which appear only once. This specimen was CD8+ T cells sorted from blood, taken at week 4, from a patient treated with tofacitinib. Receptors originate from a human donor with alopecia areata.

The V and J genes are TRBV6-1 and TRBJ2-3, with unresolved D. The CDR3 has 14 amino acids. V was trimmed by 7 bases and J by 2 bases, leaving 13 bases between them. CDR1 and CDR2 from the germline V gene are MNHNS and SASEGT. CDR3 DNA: TGTGCCAGCACCGACACGGTAATCACAGATACGCAGTATTTT. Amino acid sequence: CASTDTVITDTQYF.

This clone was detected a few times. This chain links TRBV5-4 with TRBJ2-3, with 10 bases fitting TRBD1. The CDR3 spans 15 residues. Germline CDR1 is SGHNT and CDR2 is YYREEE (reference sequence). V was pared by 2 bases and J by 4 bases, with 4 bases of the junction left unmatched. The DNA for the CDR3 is TGTGCCAGCAGCTTAGGGACAGGGGTGGCAGATACGCAGTATTTT. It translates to CASSLGTGVADTQYF.

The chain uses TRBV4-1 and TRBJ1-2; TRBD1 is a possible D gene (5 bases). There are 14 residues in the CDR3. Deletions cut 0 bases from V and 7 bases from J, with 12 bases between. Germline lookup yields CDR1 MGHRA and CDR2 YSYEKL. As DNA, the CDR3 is TGCGCCAGCAGCCAAGAGTCAGGGATCAGTGGCTACACCTTC. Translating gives CASSQESGISGYTF.

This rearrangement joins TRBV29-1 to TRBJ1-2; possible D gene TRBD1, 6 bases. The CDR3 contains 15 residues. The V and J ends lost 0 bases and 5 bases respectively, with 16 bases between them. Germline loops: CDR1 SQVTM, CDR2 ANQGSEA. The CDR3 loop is CSVEEQGIEVYGYTF. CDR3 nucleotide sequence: TGCAGCGTTGAAGAGCAGGGGATTGAAGTTTATGGCTACACCTTC.

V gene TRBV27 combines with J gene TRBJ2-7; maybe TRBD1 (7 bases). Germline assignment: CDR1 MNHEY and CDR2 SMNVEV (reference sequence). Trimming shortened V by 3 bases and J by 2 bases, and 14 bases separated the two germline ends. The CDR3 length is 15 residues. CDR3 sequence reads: CASSFSQGGAYEQYF. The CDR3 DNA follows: TGTGCCAGCAGTTTCAGCCAGGGGGGCGCCTACGAGCAGTACTTC.

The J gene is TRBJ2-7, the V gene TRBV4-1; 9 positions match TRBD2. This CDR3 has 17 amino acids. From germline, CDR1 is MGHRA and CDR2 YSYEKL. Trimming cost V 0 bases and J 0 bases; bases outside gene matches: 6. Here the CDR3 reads CASSQDRTTSGSYEQYF. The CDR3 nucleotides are TGCGCCAGCAGCCAAGATCGTACGACTAGCGGCTCCTACGAGCAGTACTTC.

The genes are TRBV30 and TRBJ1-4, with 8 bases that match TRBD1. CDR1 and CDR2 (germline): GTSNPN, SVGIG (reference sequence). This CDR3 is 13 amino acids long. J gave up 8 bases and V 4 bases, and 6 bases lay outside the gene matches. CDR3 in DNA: TGTGCCTGGATGGGAGACAGGGGCGAAAAACTGTTTTTT. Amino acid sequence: CAWMGDRGEKLFF.

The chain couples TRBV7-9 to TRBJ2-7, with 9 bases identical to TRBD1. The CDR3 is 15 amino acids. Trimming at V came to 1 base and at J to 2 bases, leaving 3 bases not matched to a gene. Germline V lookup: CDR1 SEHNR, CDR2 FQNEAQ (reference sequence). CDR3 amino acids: CASSLDRGLTYEQYF. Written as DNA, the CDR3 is TGTGCCAGCAGCTTAGACAGGGGGCTGACCTACGAGCAGTACTTC.

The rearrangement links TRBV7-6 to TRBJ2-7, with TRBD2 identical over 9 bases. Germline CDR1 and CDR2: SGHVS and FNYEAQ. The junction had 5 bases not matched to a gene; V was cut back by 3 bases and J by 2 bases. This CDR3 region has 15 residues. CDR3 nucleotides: TGTGCCAGCAGCTTTTCTAGCGGGGAGACCTACGAGCAGTACTTC. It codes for CASSFSSGETYEQYF.

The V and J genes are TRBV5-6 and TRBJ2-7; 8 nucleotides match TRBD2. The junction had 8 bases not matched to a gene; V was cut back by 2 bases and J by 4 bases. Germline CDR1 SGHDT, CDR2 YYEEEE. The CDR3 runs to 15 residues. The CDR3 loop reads CASSFGSGTPYEQYF. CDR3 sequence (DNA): TGTGCCAGCAGCTTCGGTAGCGGGACACCTTACGAGCAGTACTTC.